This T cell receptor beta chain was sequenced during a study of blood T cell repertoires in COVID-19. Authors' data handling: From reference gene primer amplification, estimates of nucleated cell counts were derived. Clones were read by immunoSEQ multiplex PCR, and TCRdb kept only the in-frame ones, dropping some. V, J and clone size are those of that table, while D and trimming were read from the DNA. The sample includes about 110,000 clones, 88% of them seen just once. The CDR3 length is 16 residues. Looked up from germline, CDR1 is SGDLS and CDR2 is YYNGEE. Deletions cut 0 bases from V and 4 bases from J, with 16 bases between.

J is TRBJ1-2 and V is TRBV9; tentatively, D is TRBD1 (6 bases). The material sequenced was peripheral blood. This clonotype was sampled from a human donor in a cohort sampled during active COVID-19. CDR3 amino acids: CASSVATDSLIYGYTF. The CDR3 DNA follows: TGTGCCAGCAGCGTAGCTACGGACAGCCTAATCTATGGCTACACCTTC.